Listed below are T cell receptor beta chains from one sample, sequenced in a study of breast tumors, draining lymph nodes, adjacent tissues. TCRdb fed the multiplex PCR reads into MiXCR, producing one record per CDR3 protein. Among some 140,000 distinct CDR3 sequences listed, more than 20% were seen once. The specimen sequenced was axillary lymph node tissue. Source of these receptors: a female donor with breast cancer. Some clones in this sample may be carry-over from other donors' samples. CDR3s include the opening cysteine and the closing phenylalanine or tryptophan. The D gene is left open where the match is weak. Part of the rows lack a size; the others show once, few, many or a class for expanded clones.

V gene	D gene	J gene	clone size	CDR3 DNA	CDR3 protein
TRBV28	.	TRBJ1-5	few	TGTGCCAGCAGTCCTCATCAGGGGAATAGCAATCAGCCCCAGCATTTT	CASSPHQGNSNQPQHF
TRBV6-1	.	TRBJ1-4	many	TGTGCCAGCAGTGAAGGTCAGGGGTCCGAAAAACTGTTTTTT	CASSEGQGSEKLFF
TRBV27	TRBD2	TRBJ2-7	many	TGTGCCAGCAGTCCTAGCGGGAGGTCCTACGAGCAGTACTTC	CASSPSGRSYEQYF
TRBV28	TRBD2	TRBJ2-7	.	TGTGCCAGCAGTCCCTCTGTAGCGGGAGGGGCCTACGAGCAGTACTTC	CASSPSVAGGAYEQYF
TRBV20-1	TRBD2	TRBJ2-1	many	TGCAGTGCTCCTGCTAGCGGGAGGGGGCTCTACAATGAGCAGTTCTTC	CSAPASGRGLYNEQFF
TRBV27	.	TRBJ2-7	many	TGTGCCAGCAGTTCCCGGAGGTTTACTACTTCCTACGAGCAGTACTTC	CASSSRRFTTSYEQYF
TRBV15	.	TRBJ2-7	many	TGTGCCACCAGCAGGGAGACAGTTGCCTACGAGCAGTACTTC	CATSRETVAYEQYF
TRBV5-1	TRBD2	TRBJ2-2	many	TGCGCCAGCAGATCTGGACTAGCGGGAGGTGGGGAGCTGTTTTTT	CASRSGLAGGGELFF
TRBV27	TRBD2	TRBJ2-1	few	TGTGCCAGCAGCCCTAGCGGGAGCTACAATGAGCAGTTCTTC	CASSPSGSYNEQFF
TRBV19	TRBD1	TRBJ1-2	.	TGTGCCAGTAGGCGGACAGGAGGGGCCTATGGCTACACCTTC	CASRRTGGAYGYTF
TRBV19	.	TRBJ2-3	once	TGTGCCAGTAGCTACAGTAGCACAGATACGCGGTATTTT	CASSYSSTDTRYF
TRBV5-8	.	TRBJ2-7	many	TGTGCCAGCAGGGGACGGGGGTCCTACGAGCAGTACTTC	CASRGRGSYEQYF
TRBV20-1	TRBD1	TRBJ2-1	.	TGCAGTGCTACTGACAGGGTAGCGCAGTACAATGAGCAGTTCTTC	CSATDRVAQYNEQFF
TRBV18	.	TRBJ2-1	.	TGTGCCAGCTCACCAATCTGGGCCATAGCGGCGATAAACAATGAGCAGTTCTTC	CASSPIWAIAAINNEQFF
TRBV7-9	TRBD1	TRBJ1-3	many	TGTGCCAGCAGCCCCGGGACAGGGGCCTTCTCTGGAAACACCATATATTTT	CASSPGTGAFSGNTIYF
TRBV24-1	TRBD1	TRBJ2-1	many	TGTGCCACCAGTGACTCCGGACAGGGGGCCGGGGAGCAGTTCTTC	CATSDSGQGAGEQFF
TRBV3-1	.	TRBJ1-3	many	TGTGCCAGCAGCCAGTATCCTGGAAACACCATATATTTT	CASSQYPGNTIYF
TRBV6-1	.	TRBJ2-4	few	TGTGCCAGCAGTGAATCTGCCAAAAACATTCAGTACTTC	CASSESAKNIQYF
TRBV7-2	.	TRBJ1-5	few	TGTGCCAGCAGCTTATTCCCAGGTTCCCATCAGCCCCAGCATTTT	CASSLFPGSHQPQHF
TRBV7-9	.	TRBJ2-3	.	TGTGCCAGCAGCATAGGCACCACAGATACGCACTATTTT	CASSIGTTDTHYF
TRBV6-5	.	TRBJ2-2	many	TGTGCCAGCAGTTACCTTCAAGGAAGGCCCGGGGAGCTGTTTTTT	CASSYLQGRPGELFF
TRBV4-1	.	TRBJ1-6	many	TGCGCCAGCAGCCAAGATGGGCGACTCAGCTCCTATAATTCACCCCTCCACTTT	CASSQDGRLSSYNSPLHF
TRBV27	.	TRBJ2-1	many	TGTGCCAGCAGTTTAGTCGGCCTCAATGAGCAGTTCTTC	CASSLVGLNEQFF
TRBV12-3/TRBV12-4	.	TRBJ2-7	many	TGTGCCAGCAGTTTAGGGCCCCCTTACGAGCAGTACTTC	CASSLGPPYEQYF
TRBV2	.	TRBJ1-2	many	TGTGCCAGCAGTGTAGGAGGAGAGCGTGGCTACACCTTC	CASSVGGERGYTF
TRBV5-4	TRBD1	TRBJ2-1	many	TGTGCCAGCAGCCTAGGGACAGACCACAATGAGCAGTTCTTC	CASSLGTDHNEQFF
TRBV9	.	TRBJ1-2	many	TGTGCCAGCAGCGTAGCTCCGGGGGGTACCTATGGCTACACCTTC	CASSVAPGGTYGYTF
TRBV19	.	TRBJ2-5	many	TGTGCCAGTAGTAAGGGGGATTCTGAGACCCAGTACTTC	CASSKGDSETQYF
TRBV3-1	.	TRBJ2-3	few	TGTGCCAGCAGCCAGGTCGGCGCAAAGAGAGATACGCAGTATTTT	CASSQVGAKRDTQYF
TRBV6-5	TRBD1	TRBJ1-2	many	TGTGCCAGCAGGCAGACAGGGGTCTATGGCTACACCTTC	CASRQTGVYGYTF
TRBV7-9	.	TRBJ2-3	many	TGTGCCACACGAAGGGGGGAGACAAGCACAGATACGCAGTATTTT	CATRRGETSTDTQYF
TRBV7-8	TRBD2	TRBJ2-7	many	TGTGCCAGCAGCTCCACTAGCGGGAGAATGGAGCAGTACTTC	CASSSTSGRMEQYF
TRBV5-6	.	TRBJ2-3	.	TGTGCCAGCAGCTTCCCAGAAACAGGCCCTAGCACAGATACGCAGTATTTT	CASSFPETGPSTDTQYF
TRBV11-3	.	TRBJ2-2	few	TGTGCCAGCAGCCTTCGGACCTTCACCGGGGAGCTGTTTTTT	CASSLRTFTGELFF
TRBV28	TRBD2	TRBJ2-7	.	TGTGCCAGCAGCCCGGGCGGGAGCCAGCACTACGAGCAGTACTTC	CASSPGGSQHYEQYF
TRBV5-6	TRBD1	TRBJ2-7	many	TGTGCCAGCACCTTTGTCGGGCAGGGGGCGTGGGAGCAGTACTTC	CASTFVGQGAWEQYF
TRBV7-9	TRBD1	TRBJ1-1	.	TGTGCCAGCAGCTTAGCTGGCCCCACAGGGGGAACTGAAGCTTTCTTT	CASSLAGPTGGTEAFF
TRBV24-1	TRBD1	TRBJ2-3	many	TGTGCCACCAGTGACTTTGAGACAGGGATGGGCACAGATACGCAGTATTTT	CATSDFETGMGTDTQYF
TRBV29-1	TRBD2	TRBJ2-3	many	TGCAGCGTTCGGTTAGCGGGGCAAAGCACAGATACGCAGTATTTT	CSVRLAGQSTDTQYF
TRBV24-1	TRBD1	TRBJ2-6	many	TGTGCCACCAGTCCGGACAGGGGGCAAACTGGGGCCAACGTCCTGACTTTC	CATSPDRGQTGANVLTF
TRBV2	TRBD2	TRBJ2-7	many	TGTGCCAGCAGCCCAGGACTAGCGGGCGAGCAGTACTTC	CASSPGLAGEQYF